Listed below are T cell receptor beta chains from one sample, sequenced in a study of T cell changes during pregnancy in multiple sclerosis. Produced via immunoSEQ multiplex PCR; TCRdb's table is partial and in-frame only. Here the sample spans some 18,000 clones, around 87% being singletons. Sequencing was performed on CD8+ T cells from peripheral blood mononuclear cells, taken in the third trimester of pregnancy. These receptors were obtained from a female donor in good health, enrolled as a control in a pregnancy study. The CDR3 runs from the conserved cysteine through the conserved F or W. A D gene is named only where the DNA matches it firmly. Not all rows give a size; the values are once, few, many and, for expanded clones, a class.

size	V	D	J	CDR3	DNA
-	TRBV10-3	TRBD1	TRBJ2-7	CAILDRGRNEQYF	TGTGCCATCTTAGACAGGGGTAGGAACGAGCAGTACTTC
-	TRBV5-5	TRBD2	TRBJ2-5	CASSGAGAQETQYF	TGTGCCAGCAGCGGAGCGGGAGCCCAAGAGACCCAGTACTTC
once	TRBV4-1	-	TRBJ2-7	CASSQGGAFSYEQYF	TGCGCCAGCAGCCAGGGAGGCGCTTTCTCCTACGAGCAGTACTTC
-	TRBV27	TRBD1	TRBJ2-2	CASTPGGYTGELFF	TGTGCCAGCACGCCAGGGGGCTACACCGGGGAGCTGTTTTTT
-	TRBV6-1	TRBD2	TRBJ2-1	CASSEQGLNNEQFF	TGTGCCAGCAGTGAGCAGGGACTAAACAATGAGCAGTTCTTC
-	TRBV27	-	TRBJ2-3	CASSLRGVTDTQYF	TGTGCCAGCAGTTTGCGCGGGGTGACAGATACGCAGTATTTT
-	TRBV28	TRBD2	TRBJ2-2	CASSFRGGRSGELFF	TGTGCCAGCAGTTTTCGAGGCGGGAGATCTGGGGAGCTGTTTTTT
once	TRBV7-9	TRBD1	TRBJ2-3	CASSLTGGYTDTQYF	TGTGCCAGCAGCTTAACAGGGGGCTACACAGATACGCAGTATTTT
-	TRBV10-2	TRBD2	TRBJ2-1	CASSDPGGEQFF	TGCGCCAGCAGTGATCCGGGGGGTGAGCAGTTCTTC
-	TRBV6-6	TRBD1	TRBJ2-5	CASSPGQYQETQYF	TGTGCCAGCAGTCCGGGACAGTACCAAGAGACCCAGTACTTC
-	TRBV7-3	TRBD2	TRBJ2-1	CASSLTPAGGSYNEQFF	TGTGCCAGCAGCTTAACCCCAGCGGGAGGATCCTACAATGAGCAGTTCTTC
-	TRBV27	TRBD1	TRBJ2-7	CASSLWGQVYEQYF	TGTGCCAGCTCACTCTGGGGACAGGTTTACGAGCAGTACTTC
-	TRBV9	-	TRBJ2-7	CASSVAGSGEQYF	TGTGCCAGCAGCGTAGCGGGATCAGGCGAGCAGTACTTC
-	TRBV7-9	-	TRBJ1-6	CASSSNSRGSYNSPLHF	TGTGCCAGCAGCTCCAACTCCAGGGGATCCTATAATTCACCCCTCCACTTT
-	TRBV19	TRBD1	TRBJ2-7	CASSQTGAAYEQYF	TGTGCCAGTAGTCAGACAGGGGCGGCCTACGAGCAGTACTTC